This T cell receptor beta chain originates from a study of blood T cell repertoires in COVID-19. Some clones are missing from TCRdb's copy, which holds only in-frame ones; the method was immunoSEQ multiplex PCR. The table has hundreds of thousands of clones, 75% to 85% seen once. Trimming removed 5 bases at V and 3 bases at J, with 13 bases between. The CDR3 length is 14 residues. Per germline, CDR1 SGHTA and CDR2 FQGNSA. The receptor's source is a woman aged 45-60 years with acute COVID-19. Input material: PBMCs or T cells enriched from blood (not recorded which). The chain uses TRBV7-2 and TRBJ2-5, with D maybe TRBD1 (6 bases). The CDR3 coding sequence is TGTGCCAGCAGCACGACAGGTCTGGAAGAGACCCAGTACTTC. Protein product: CASSTTGLEETQYF.